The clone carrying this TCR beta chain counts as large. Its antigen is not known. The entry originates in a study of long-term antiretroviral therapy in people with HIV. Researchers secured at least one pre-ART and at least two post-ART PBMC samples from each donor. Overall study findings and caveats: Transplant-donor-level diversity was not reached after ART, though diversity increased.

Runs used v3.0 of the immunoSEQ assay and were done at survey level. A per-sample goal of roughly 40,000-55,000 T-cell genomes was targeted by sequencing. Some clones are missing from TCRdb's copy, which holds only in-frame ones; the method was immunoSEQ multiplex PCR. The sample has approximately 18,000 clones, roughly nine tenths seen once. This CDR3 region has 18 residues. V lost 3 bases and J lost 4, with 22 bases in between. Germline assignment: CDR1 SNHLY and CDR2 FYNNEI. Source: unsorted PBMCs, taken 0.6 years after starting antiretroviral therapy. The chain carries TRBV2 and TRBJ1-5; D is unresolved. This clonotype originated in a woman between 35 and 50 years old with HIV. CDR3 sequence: CASSESLGLRLGNQPQHF. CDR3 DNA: TGTGCCAGCAGTGAGAGTCTTGGACTCAGGCTGGGGAATCAGCCCCAGCATTTT. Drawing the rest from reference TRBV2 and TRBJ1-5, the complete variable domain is EPEVTQTPSHQVTQMGQEVILRCVPISNHLYFYWYRQILGQKVEFLVSFYNNEISEKSEIFDDQFSVERPDGSNFTLKIRSTKLEDSAMYFCASSESLGLRLGNQPQHFGDGTRLSIL.